This entry features one T cell receptor (beta chain) sequence. Its antigen is not identified. The sample originates from a study of cytomegalovirus exposure and HLA in healthy donors. Overall study: Around 180 million T cells yielded 100 million to 130 million unique TCR beta sequences, as an earlier analysis found. Broader study findings: An apparent linkage of common viral pathogens to several of the most significant clusters emerged in a later analysis.

Primers for the PCR totalled 60 Vbeta and 13 Jbeta. Using immunoSEQ multiplex PCR, the repertoire was profiled, and TCRdb retains in-frame clones only, with some absent. The sample has nearly 200,000 clones; roughly four fifths are singletons. This CDR3 has 17 amino acids. Per the germline V gene, CDR1 is MDHEN and CDR2 is SYDVKM. V lost 6 bases to trimming and J lost 0 bases, with 17 bases between them. The source of this sequence is a woman in her 30s in good health and CMV-seropositive. Specimen: PBMCs. V is TRBV28 and J is TRBJ1-4; tentatively, D is TRBD1 (6 bases). CDR3 sequence reads: CASRLAGEGATNEKLFF. CDR3 coding DNA: TGTGCCAGCAGGCTCGCAGGGGAAGGTGCAACTAATGAAAAACTGTTTTTT. The full variable domain, completed using reference TRBV28 and TRBJ1-4, is DVKVTQSSRYLVKRTGEKVFLECVQDMDHENMFWYRQDPGLGLRLIYFSYDVKMKEKGDIPEGYSVSREKKERFSLILESASTNQTSMYLCASRLAGEGATNEKLFFGSGTQLSVL.